These 12 T cell receptor beta chains were all obtained from the same sample, sequenced in a study of T-cell reconstitution after alpha-beta-depleted transplantation in children. The library targeted TCRbeta and was prepared with unique molecular identifiers. One entry per CDR3 protein, called by TCRdb with MiXCR from the PCR reads. The sample lists fewer than 750,000 distinct CDR3 sequences, more than 20% occurring once. The starting material was PBMCs, obtained before TCRalphabeta/CD19-depleted stem cell transplant. Source of these receptors: a boy under three years old with Wiskott-Aldrich syndrome, due to receive a stem cell transplant.

The chain is built from TRBV29-1 and TRBJ2-1; D gene ambiguous. Per germline, CDR1 SQVTM and CDR2 ANQGSEA. Trimming removed 6 bases at V and 4 bases at J, with 16 bases between. The CDR3 is 14 residues long. The CDR3 DNA sequence: TGCAGCGTCAAGTTTCCTCTACGATACAATGAGCAGTTCTTC. Amino acids: CSVKFPLRYNEQFF.

The J gene is TRBJ2-3, the V gene TRBV5-1, with D uncertain. Trimming removed 0 bases from V and 2 bases from J, with 7 bases in between. CDR3 length: 14 amino acids. Looked up from germline, CDR1 is SGHRS and CDR2 is YFSETQ. CDR3 in DNA: TGCGCCAGCAGCTTGGCAGACCACACAGATACGCAGTATTTT. It is translated as CASSLADHTDTQYF.

V and J are TRBV18 and TRBJ2-7, with TRBD2 as a possible D gene (5 bases). The CDR3 runs to 16 residues. Trimming removed 3 bases from V and 3 bases from J, with 18 bases in between. Germline-derived CDR1 and CDR2 are KGHSH and LQKENI. CDR3 region: CASSPSGERGDYEQYF. For the CDR3, the DNA is TGTGCCAGCTCACCTTCCGGGGAACGAGGAGACTACGAGCAGTACTTC.

The sample holds a few counts of this clonotype. The chain employs TRBV30 and TRBJ1-1; no reliable D call. Germline CDR1 reads GTSNPN; CDR2 reads SVGIG (reference sequence). This CDR3 contains 10 residues. V was cut by 7 bases and J by 5 bases, with 8 bases left in between. CDR3 sequence: CASTGTEAFF. The DNA for the CDR3 is TGTGCCTCAACCGGGACTGAAGCTTTCTTT.

There are a few counts of this clonotype. This rearrangement joins TRBV4-1 to TRBJ2-3; 9 bases line up with TRBD2. The CDR3 has 19 amino acids. After removal of 0 bases from V and 2 bases from J, the junction contained 12 bases not matched to a gene. The germline V gene has CDR1 MGHRA and CDR2 YSYEKL. CDR3 amino acids: CASSQDLGGRAPATDTQYF. DNA for the CDR3: TGCGCCAGCAGCCAAGATCTTGGCGGGAGGGCCCCGGCCACAGATACGCAGTATTTT.

This chain links TRBV5-5 with TRBJ2-4, with no clear D. V was cut by 4 bases and J by 4 bases, with 6 bases left in between. From germline, CDR1 is SGHKS and CDR2 YYEKEE (reference sequence). The CDR3 contains 12 residues. CDR3 protein: CASSRDKNIQYF. The CDR3, as DNA: TGTGCCAGCAGCCGCGATAAAAACATTCAGTACTTC.

This clonotype turned up a few times. The chain has TRBV28 and TRBJ1-1; D might be TRBD1 (5 bases). Trimming left V 5 bases short and J 0 bases short, with 16 bases between. Germline values: CDR1 MDHEN, CDR2 SYDVKM. The CDR3 sequence is 16 residues long. The DNA of the CDR3 is TGTGCCAGCAGTCTGGGGGGGTGGGGAATGAACACTGAAGCTTTCTTT. Residues: CASSLGGWGMNTEAFF.

This chain uses TRBV20-1 with TRBJ2-3, with 12 bases matching TRBD2. Germline assignment: CDR1 DFQATT and CDR2 SNEGSKA (reference sequence). Trimming at V came to 6 bases and at J to 4 bases, leaving 5 bases not matched to a gene. This CDR3 is built from 14 residues. The CDR3 loop is CSAKTSGRSDTQYF. CDR3 nucleotide sequence: TGCAGTGCCAAGACTAGCGGGAGATCAGATACGCAGTATTTT.

The chain couples TRBV4-2 to TRBJ2-3, with 10 bases fitting TRBD2. Germline V gives CDR1 LGHNA, CDR2 YNFKEQ. J lost 6 bases, V lost 0 bases, and 9 bases had no gene match. The CDR3 is 17 residues long. CDR3 loop: CASSQDRLAGVADTQYF. The DNA for the CDR3 is TGTGCCAGCAGCCAAGATAGGCTAGCGGGAGTGGCCGATACGCAGTATTTT.

This clonotype turned up a few times. The chain recombines TRBV18 with TRBJ1-2, with 7 positions matching TRBD1. There are 15 residues in the CDR3. With V trimmed by 6 bases and J by 4 bases, 11 bases remained unmatched. Looked up from germline, CDR1 is KGHSH and CDR2 is LQKENI. CDR3 coding DNA: TGTGCCAGCTCCCAAGAAGGGGGCTCCCGCTATGGCTACACCTTC. Encoded protein: CASSQEGGSRYGYTF.

This chain links TRBV7-9 with TRBJ2-5; D remains ambiguous. With 1 base removed from V and 1 base from J, the gap between germline ends came to 7 bases. The CDR3 length is 14 residues. Germline CDR1 is SEHNR and CDR2 is FQNEAQ (reference sequence). The CDR3 protein is CASSLDVTQETQYF. CDR3 DNA: TGTGCCAGCAGCTTAGACGTGACCCAAGAGACCCAGTACTTC.

The J gene is TRBJ2-3, the V gene TRBV6-1; D might be TRBD1 or TRBD2, each matching 5 bases. This CDR3 region has 16 residues. From germline, CDR1 is MNHNS and CDR2 SASEGT. Trimming took 6 bases from V and 0 from J, leaving 16 bases between them. Here the CDR3 reads CASSLWQGASTDTQYF. The CDR3 DNA sequence: TGTGCCAGCAGCCTCTGGCAGGGAGCGAGCACAGATACGCAGTATTTT.